This T cell receptor (beta chain) was sequenced during a study of OX40 agonist ivuxolimab in advanced cancers. About the research overall: Given to patients was ivuxolimab, an agonistic anti-OX40 (CD134) antibody. Partial responses occurred in Three dose-escalation patients, one with hepatocellular carcinoma and two with cutaneous melanoma.

Drawing of blood for sampling happened at baseline, at cycle 4 day 1, and at cycle 7 day 1. Study-level findings and limits: Doses of 0.1 to 3.0 mg/kg were accompanied by clonal expansion of CD4+ and CD8+ blood T cells by week 6.

This CDR3 is built from 13 residues. The V and J ends lost 6 bases and 7 bases, in that order; junction bases with no gene match: 4. CDR1 is SNHLY and CDR2 is FYNNEI in the germline V gene. Data came from immunoSEQ multiplex PCR; TCRdb stores just in-frame clones and leaves some out. The sample shows under 150,000 clones, around 93% of them seen only once. Remarks on this clone: Its cognate antigen is unknown.

J is TRBJ1-4 and V is TRBV2; TRBD1 matches 8 bases. This TCR came from an adult with an advanced solid tumor such as melanoma, head and neck, liver or kidney cancer. The material sequenced was CD4+ or CD8+ T cells sorted from blood, taken in a trial of the OX40 agonist ivuxolimab. The CDR3 nucleotides are TGTGCCAGCAGGGACAGGGAGGGTGAAAAACTGTTTTTT. This gives the protein CASRDREGEKLFF.